Each of the 23 T cell receptor beta chains below was sequenced from the same sample in a study of T cell responses to AZD1222 COVID-19 vaccine. Sequencing was performed with immunoSEQ multiplex PCR; in TCRdb, only in-frame clones are kept and a portion is missing. The table has around 180,000 clones, 92% seen once. The sample in question was peripheral blood, obtained on day 0 of AZD1222 vaccination. The receptors come from an adult in good health.

This sequence joins TRBV7-8 and TRBJ1-2; D is undetermined. Trimming removed 5 bases at V and 10 bases at J, with 17 bases between. CDR3 size: 13 residues. CDR1 and CDR2 from the germline V gene are SGHVS and FQNEAQ. This CDR3 reads CASSSRRVGPYTF. Here the CDR3 DNA reads TGTGCCAGCAGCAGCCGTAGGGTAGGGCCCTACACCTTC.

This chain connects TRBV4-3 to TRBJ1-1; D uncertain. In germline, CDR1 is LGHNA, CDR2 YSLEER. The CDR3 consists of 15 residues. The V gene lost 5 bases and the J gene lost 1 base, with 14 bases spanning the gap. The CDR3 sequence is CASSWQREGNTEAFF. The CDR3 DNA is TGCGCCAGCAGCTGGCAGAGAGAAGGGAACACTGAAGCTTTCTTT.

V is TRBV7-2 and J is TRBJ1-1; 7 bases match TRBD1. V trimming: 4 bases; J trimming: 4 bases; junction bases outside the gene matches: 9. This CDR3 has 15 residues. Germline assignment: CDR1 SGHTA and CDR2 FQGNSA. For the CDR3, the DNA is TGTGCCAGCAGCTCCTCAGGGGGTTCCGTCACTGAAGCTTTCTTT. Protein: CASSSSGGSVTEAFF.

This sequence joins TRBV3-1 (or the pseudogene TRBV3-2) and TRBJ2-7; unclear D gene. Germline V lookup: CDR1 LGHDT, CDR2 YNNKEL (reference sequence). V lost 5 bases and J lost 4, with 6 bases in between. The CDR3 consists of 11 residues. The CDR3 DNA reads TGTGCCAGCAGCACTCTGTACGAGCAGTACTTC. It translates to CASSTLYEQYF.

This sequence joins TRBV4-1 and TRBJ1-2, with D perhaps matching TRBD1 (5 bases). Germline lookup yields CDR1 MGHRA and CDR2 YSYEKL. V was trimmed by 4 bases and J by 7 bases, leaving 25 bases between them. The CDR3 runs 17 residues. Written as DNA, the CDR3 is TGCGCCAGCAGCCTTAATTACGGAGCAGGGCAAATGTCTGGCTACACCTTC. Protein product: CASSLNYGAGQMSGYTF.

The gene calls are TRBV29-1 and TRBJ1-1, with D perhaps TRBD1 (5 bases). This CDR3 is 13 amino acids long. The V gene's germline CDR1 is SQVTM and CDR2 ANQGSEA. Trimming took 4 bases from V and 1 from J, leaving 10 bases between them. The CDR3 DNA follows: TGCAGCGTTGGGGGCAGGGCGAACACTGAAGCTTTCTTT. Translation: CSVGGRANTEAFF.

The chain uses TRBV7-2 and TRBJ1-5, with unresolved D. In germline, CDR1 is SGHTA, CDR2 FQGNSA. V was cut by 1 base and J by 1 base, with 8 bases left in between. The CDR3 is made up of 15 amino acids. CDR3 sequence: CASSLGSSSNQPQHF. Written as DNA, the CDR3 is TGTGCCAGCAGCTTAGGTAGTTCGAGCAATCAGCCCCAGCATTTT.

The chain links TRBV2 to TRBJ1-2, with D perhaps TRBD1 (6 bases). The CDR3 length is 11 residues. The germline V and J ends were trimmed by 7 bases and 5 bases, with 8 bases remaining between them. Germline CDR1 reads SNHLY; CDR2 reads FYNNEI. CDR3 nucleotides: TGTGCCAGCATTCAGGGGTATGGCTACACCTTC. This codes for CASIQGYGYTF.

The chain uses TRBV28 and TRBJ1-2, with D possibly matching TRBD1 (5 bases). V dropped 10 bases and J dropped 6 bases, with 18 bases sitting between them. The CDR3 sequence is 13 residues long. The germline CDR1 and CDR2 sequences are MDHEN and SYDVKM. The CDR3, as DNA: TGTGCCACCAAAGGGGCCGGACGGCATGGCTACACCTTC. This sequence encodes CATKGAGRHGYTF.

This clone was counted between two and nine times. The genes are TRBV6-2 or TRBV6-3 and TRBJ2-1; 13 nucleotides agree with TRBD2. Germline values: CDR1 MNHEY, CDR2 SVGEGT. J gave up 4 bases and V 0 bases, and 3 bases lay outside the gene matches. This CDR3 comprises 17 residues. CDR3 protein: CASSYSGLAGVYNEQFF. The CDR3, as DNA: TGTGCCAGCAGTTACTCCGGACTAGCGGGAGTGTACAATGAGCAGTTCTTC.

The chain recombines TRBV30 with TRBJ1-2; no definite D call. The V gene lost 4 bases and the J gene lost 2 bases, with 17 bases spanning the gap. The germline gives CDR1 GTSNPN, CDR2 SVGIG (reference sequence). The CDR3 runs 15 residues. CDR3 region: CAWTPGMDRNYGYTF. The CDR3 DNA is TGTGCCTGGACCCCCGGAATGGATCGAAACTATGGCTACACCTTC.

The chain recombines TRBV28 with TRBJ1-4; D is undetermined. Germline V CDR1 and CDR2: MDHEN, SYDVKM. There are 13 residues in the CDR3. V lost 6 bases and J 7 bases, leaving 12 bases between the germline ends. Here the CDR3 DNA reads TGTGCCAGCAGATCGGGGATGGGTGAAAAACTGTTTTTT. It yields the protein CASRSGMGEKLFF. The whole variable domain, filled in from reference TRBV28 and TRBJ1-4, reads DVKVTQSSRYLVKRTGEKVFLECVQDMDHENMFWYRQDPGLGLRLIYFSYDVKMKEKGDIPEGYSVSREKKERFSLILESASTNQTSMYLCASRSGMGEKLFFGSGTQLSVL.

By sample share, this clone is medium-sized. This chain joins TRBV29-1 and TRBJ1-1; 9 bases align to TRBD1. The CDR3 is made up of 12 amino acids. Germline CDR1 and CDR2: SQVTM and ANQGSEA. V shed 7 bases and J 5 bases; nucleotides not matched to a gene: 5. CDR3 loop: CSGTGARTEAFF. CDR3 bases: TGCAGCGGGACAGGGGCGAGGACTGAAGCTTTCTTT.

The rearrangement uses TRBV7-9 and TRBJ2-7; D gene ambiguous. The CDR3 is 13 residues long. Germline V gene sequence: CDR1 SEHNR, CDR2 FQNEAQ (reference sequence). V was pared by 1 base and J by 0 bases, with 4 bases between. The CDR3 region has the DNA TGTGCCAGCAGCTTAGAGGTCTCCTACGAGCAGTACTTC. As protein: CASSLEVSYEQYF. The entire variable domain, with the rest obtained from reference TRBV7-9 and TRBJ2-7, is as follows: DTGVSQNPRHKITKRGQNVTFRCDPISEHNRLYWYRQTLGQGPEFLTYFQNEAQLEKSRLLSDRFSAERPKGSFSTLEIQRTEQGDSAMYLCASSLEVSYEQYFGPGTRLTVT.

The chain carries TRBV24-1 and TRBJ1-1; 7 positions agree with TRBD1. Germline CDR1 reads KGHDR; CDR2 reads SFDVKD. This CDR3 has 12 amino acids. The junction had 5 bases not matched to a gene; V was cut back by 9 bases and J by 5 bases. The DNA for the CDR3 is TGTGCCACCTCGAGGGGGCGAACTGAAGCTTTCTTT. This codes for CATSRGRTEAFF.

The chain carries TRBV7-8 and TRBJ1-2, with D maybe TRBD1 (6 bases). Germline CDR1 SGHVS, CDR2 FQNEAQ. The length of the CDR3 is 15 residues. Trimming removed 4 bases at V and 8 bases at J, with 20 bases between. The CDR3 DNA reads TGTGCCAGCAGCTCCAAACAGGGATACGGGGGGGGCTACACCTTC. This gives the protein CASSSKQGYGGGYTF. The full variable domain, with the rest looked up from reference TRBV7-8 and TRBJ1-2, is GAGVSQSPRYKVAKRGQDVALRCDPISGHVSLFWYQQALGQGPEFLTYFQNEAQLDKSGLPSDRFFAERPEGSVSTLKIQRTQQEDSAVYLCASSSKQGYGGGYTFGSGTRLTVV.

V usage is TRBV6-5 and J usage is TRBJ2-1, with D possibly matching TRBD2 (5 bases). The V and J ends lost 0 bases and 6 bases respectively, with 12 bases between them. In germline, CDR1 is MNHEY, CDR2 SVGAGI. The CDR3 has 15 residues. Here the CDR3 DNA reads TGTGCCAGCAGTTACTCTCCGACTACTATCAATGAGCAGTTCTTC. This encodes CASSYSPTTINEQFF.

The rearrangement uses TRBV6-5 and TRBJ2-7; 7 nucleotides match TRBD1. The junction had 9 bases not matched to a gene; V was cut back by 6 bases and J by 1 base. The CDR3 is made up of 15 amino acids. Germline values: CDR1 MNHEY, CDR2 SVGAGI. CDR3 nucleotides: TGTGCCAGCAGCTTAGGGGACAGCATGTCCTACGAGCAGTACTTC. Its translation: CASSLGDSMSYEQYF.

The CDR3 nucleotides are TGCAGCGTTGACTCGGGGAGCTATGGCTACACCTTC. This codes for CSVDSGSYGYTF. V gene TRBV29-1 combines with J gene TRBJ1-2, with no clear D. Germline-derived CDR1 and CDR2 are SQVTM and ANQGSEA. With 3 bases removed from V and 4 bases from J, the gap between germline ends came to 9 bases. The CDR3 covers 12 residues.

The rearrangement links TRBV28 to TRBJ1-5, with no clear D. Looked up from germline, CDR1 is MDHEN and CDR2 is SYDVKM. V lost 5 bases to trimming and J lost 3 bases, with 11 bases between them. The CDR3 contains 14 residues. The CDR3 DNA reads TGTGCCAGCAGTAAGGGTACCTTCAATCAGCCCCAGCATTTT. This translates into CASSKGTFNQPQHF.

Comment on this clone: The identical CDR3 is also encoded by other nucleotide sequences in the sample. The chain couples TRBV19 to TRBJ1-5; 9 bases map to TRBD1. The CDR3 length is 15 residues. J was trimmed by 2 bases and V by 1 base; bases with no gene match: 0. In germline, CDR1 is LNHDA, CDR2 SQIVND (reference sequence). The CDR3 here is CASSIGQGGNQPQHF. CDR3 sequence (DNA): TGTGCCAGTAGTATAGGACAGGGGGGCAATCAGCCCCAGCATTTT.

This clone was recorded once. The chain has TRBV9 and TRBJ1-2; a possible D gene is TRBD1 (6 bases). Trimming took 2 bases from V and 5 from J, leaving 16 bases between them. The germline CDR1 and CDR2 sequences are SGDLS and YYNGEE. CDR3 size: 15 residues. In DNA, the CDR3 is TGTGCCAGCAGCGTTCAACAGGGAGGGTCTTATGGCTACACCTTC. Protein product: CASSVQQGGSYGYTF.

The V and J genes are TRBV7-2 and TRBJ1-2; 8 bases align to TRBD1. CDR1 SGHTA and CDR2 FQGNSA come from the germline V gene. The CDR3 totals 14 residues. J lost 8 bases, V lost 5 bases, and 10 bases had no gene match. In DNA, the CDR3 is TGTGCCAGCAGCACCGGGGACAGGACCGGAGGCTACACCTTC. Its protein product is CASSTGDRTGGYTF. Full variable domain (missing parts from reference TRBV7-2 and TRBJ1-2): GAGVSQSPSNKVTEKGKDVELRCDPISGHTALYWYRQSLGQGLEFLIYFQGNSAPDKSGLPSDRFSAERTGGSVSTLTIQRTQQEDSAVYLCASSTGDRTGGYTFGSGTRLTVV.